Listed here is a single T cell receptor beta chain. The antigen is undetermined. The germline CDR1 and CDR2 sequences are LNHDA and SQIVND (reference sequence). This CDR3 spans 13 amino acids. V was cut by 7 bases and J by 2 bases, with 11 bases left in between. PCR primers comprised 60 Vbeta and 13 Jbeta primers. Data came from immunoSEQ multiplex PCR; TCRdb stores just in-frame clones and leaves some out. The sample lists about 160,000 clones, roughly 83% seen once, with around 0.93% in the top ten. The data originate from a study of cytomegalovirus exposure and HLA in healthy donors. Study findings and constraints: Later analysis suggested most CMV-associated TCR beta chains were HLA-restricted.

The sample comprised PBMCs. This TCR was sampled from a young man in good health and CMV-seronegative. V is TRBV19 and J is TRBJ1-2; the D is unclear. The CDR3 here is CASNIGINYGYTF. The CDR3 nucleotides are TGTGCCAGTAACATCGGGATAAACTATGGCTACACCTTC. The whole variable domain, remainder taken from reference TRBV19 and TRBJ1-2, is DGGITQSPKYLFRKEGQNVTLSCEQNLNHDAMYWYRQDPGQGLRLIYYSQIVNDFQKGDIAEGYSVSREKKESFPLTVTSAQKNPTAFYLCASNIGINYGYTFGSGTRLTVV.